This T cell receptor (beta chain) derives from a study of control samples from healthy donors and cancer patients. The CDR3 runs 13 residues. The germline CDR1 and CDR2 sequences are LNHDA and SQIVND (reference sequence). Trimming left V 7 bases short and J 4 bases short, with 13 bases between. Sequencing was performed with immunoSEQ multiplex PCR; in TCRdb, only in-frame clones are kept and a portion is missing. Altogether about 120,000 clones are present, about 87% being singletons, with the ten largest covering roughly 12%. Sequencing was carried out using blood. The chain recombines TRBV19 with TRBJ1-1; a weak D match, TRBD1 (6 bases). The receptor comes from a young man in good health. In nucleotides, the CDR3 is TGTGCCAGTAAAGACAGGATAGGCACTGAAGCTTTCTTT. Translating it yields CASKDRIGTEAFF. The variable domain in full, completed from reference TRBV19 and TRBJ1-1, reads DGGITQSPKYLFRKEGQNVTLSCEQNLNHDAMYWYRQDPGQGLRLIYYSQIVNDFQKGDIAEGYSVSREKKESFPLTVTSAQKNPTAFYLCASKDRIGTEAFFGQGTRLTVV.